The rows below give T cell receptor beta chains drawn from one sample of a study of T cell repertoires in cytomegalovirus infection. TCRdb used MiXCR to reprocess the reads, holding one entry per CDR3 protein. Counted here are approximately 500,000 distinct CDR3 sequences, 16% occurring once; the ten biggest clones make up roughly 25%. The material sequenced was CD8+ T cells from PBMCs. The receptor source for this set is a human donor in good health (CMV status not recorded). Some clones in this sample may be carry-over from other donors' samples. The CDR3 runs from the conserved cysteine through the conserved F or W. A D gene is named only where the DNA matches it firmly. Expanded clones are given a class, and other clones once, few, many or no size at all.

TRBJ2-1	TRBV6-2/TRBV6-3	NA	few	TGTGCCAGCAGTTATTGGAGGGCAAATGAGCAGTTCTTC	CASSYWRANEQFF
TRBJ1-1	TRBV6-5	TRBD1	many	TGTGCCAGCAGTTACTCCCCGGGACAGGGGGGAGCTTTCTTT	CASSYSPGQGGAFF
TRBJ2-1	TRBV19	TRBD2	many	TGTGCCAGTAGTATAGATTCGGGACTAGGCCTGTACAATGAGCAGTTCTTC	CASSIDSGLGLYNEQFF
TRBJ2-3	TRBV7-8	TRBD1	many	TGTGCCAGCAGCTTAGGGACAGGGTATAGCACAGATACGCAGTATTTT	CASSLGTGYSTDTQYF
TRBJ1-1	TRBV2	NA	few	TGTGCCAGCAAGGCCAGGTTGAACACTGAAGCTTTCTTT	CASKARLNTEAFF
TRBJ2-7	TRBV10-2	TRBD1	NA	TGCGCCAGCAGTGAGTCGGACAGGGGGATGCGGGAGCAGTACTTC	CASSESDRGMREQYF
TRBJ2-7	TRBV27	NA	many	TGTGCCAGCAGTCGCCAGGATTTATCCTACGAGCAGTACTTC	CASSRQDLSYEQYF
TRBJ1-1	TRBV6-1	NA	many	TGTGCCAGCACTCTTCTAGGGGCCAGGGCCATGAACACTGAAGCTTTCTTT	CASTLLGARAMNTEAFF
TRBJ2-4	TRBV28	TRBD1	few	TGTGCCAGCAGTTTTGCTCAGGACAGGGGGCTGACCAAAAACATTCAGTACTTC	CASSFAQDRGLTKNIQYF
TRBJ1-1	TRBV12-5	NA	many	TGTGCTAGTGGTTTGGGGGTAGAGGCTTTCTTT	CASGLGVEAFF
TRBJ2-3	TRBV3-1	TRBD2	NA	TGTGCCGGCAGCCTAGCGGGAGAGGAAGCAGATACGCAGTATTTT	CAGSLAGEEADTQYF
TRBJ2-1	TRBV11-3	TRBD1	NA	TGTGCCAGCAGCTTAAGACAGGGATTTAACTATGAGCAGTTCTTC	CASSLRQGFNYEQFF
TRBJ1-6	TRBV12-3/TRBV12-4	TRBD1	NA	TGTGCCAGCAGACCCGGGACAGGGGGGTCACCCCTCCACTTT	CASRPGTGGSPLHF
TRBJ2-7	TRBV7-8	TRBD1	many	TGTGCCAGCAGCTCCGACGCCGGAACAGGGGGTTACGAGCAGTACTTC	CASSSDAGTGGYEQYF
TRBJ2-7	TRBV9	TRBD2	NA	TGTGCCAGCAGCTCGTTAGCGGGAACCCTCTACGAGCAGTACTTC	CASSSLAGTLYEQYF
TRBJ1-1	TRBV7-2	NA	many	TGTGCCAGCGGGACTGTTGAAGCTTTCTTT	CASGTVEAFF
TRBJ2-7	TRBV7-9	TRBD1	many	TGTGCCAGCAGCTTAGCTCGCGGACAGGACTACGAGCAGTACTTC	CASSLARGQDYEQYF
TRBJ1-2	TRBV9	NA	NA	TGTGCCAGCAGCGTCGGGGGGGCAGCTAACTATGGCTACACCTTC	CASSVGGAANYGYTF
TRBJ2-5	TRBV6-6	NA	many	TGTGCCAGCTCATCGAGGCTAACCCAAGAGACCCAGTACTTC	CASSSRLTQETQYF
TRBJ1-1	TRBV12-3/TRBV12-4	TRBD1	many	TGTGCCAGCAGCTCGGGACAGGGGCAAATGAACACTGAAGCTTTCTTT	CASSSGQGQMNTEAFF
TRBJ2-1	TRBV7-8	NA	many	TGTGCCAGCAGCCCCCCCGGGACTTTCTTCAATGAGCAGTTCTTC	CASSPPGTFFNEQFF
TRBJ2-1	TRBV27	TRBD2	many	TGTGCCAGCAGTTTAAGAGCGGGAAGGCGCGAGCAGTTCTTC	CASSLRAGRREQFF
TRBJ1-6	TRBV6-1	TRBD1	few	TGTGCCAGCAGCCCGGGACAGGGGGCACCCCTCCACTTT	CASSPGQGAPLHF
TRBJ1-1	TRBV9	NA	NA	TGTGCCAGCAGCGTAGCGGTAGCAAACACTGAAGCTTTCTTT	CASSVAVANTEAFF
TRBJ1-2	TRBV19	NA	many	TGTGCCAGTACCATAGCAGTCGCTAACTATGGCTACACCTTC	CASTIAVANYGYTF
TRBJ1-1	TRBV19	NA	many	TGTGCCAGTAGTATCCCGCGTAACACTGAAGCTTTCTTT	CASSIPRNTEAFF
TRBJ2-4	TRBV29-1	TRBD2	few	TGCAGCGTTGAGGCGGGGGTAGCCGGGCCCCCGTACACCGTTCAGTACTTC	CSVEAGVAGPPYTVQYF
TRBJ2-1	TRBV27	NA	many	TGTGCCAGCAGTTTAAAGGGATATGAGCAGTTCTTC	CASSLKGYEQFF
TRBJ2-1	TRBV20-1	NA	NA	TGCAGTGCCCCGGGACTCTCCAACGATGAGCAGTTCTTC	CSAPGLSNDEQFF
TRBJ2-7	TRBV6-2/TRBV6-3	NA	many	TGTGCCAGCAGTTACTCGGTGACACGGATCTCCTACGAGCAGTACTTC	CASSYSVTRISYEQYF
TRBJ2-3	TRBV7-3	NA	many	TGTGCCAGCAGCCACAACCCGGGACTTCCCGATACGCAGTATTTT	CASSHNPGLPDTQYF
TRBJ2-4	TRBV29-1	TRBD2	few	TGCAGCGTTGAAGACGGACTAGTGCCGAACATTCAGTACTTC	CSVEDGLVPNIQYF
TRBJ1-1	TRBV11-2	NA	many	TGTGCCAGCAGCCCATTACGACAGGATAAGAACACTGAAGCTTTCTTT	CASSPLRQDKNTEAFF
TRBJ2-2	TRBV4-2	TRBD2	many	TGTGCCAGCAGCCAAGAAGGTCGGGAGGGGAACACCGGGGAGCTGTTTTTT	CASSQEGREGNTGELFF
TRBJ2-1	TRBV6-4	TRBD2	many	TGTGCCAGCAGTGACTCTAGCGGGAGCTACAATGAGCAGTTCTTC	CASSDSSGSYNEQFF
TRBJ1-1	TRBV28	NA	many	TGTGCCAGCATCAGGGCCCAGACATCAGATCTAAACACTGAAGCTTTCTTT	CASIRAQTSDLNTEAFF
TRBJ2-1	TRBV7-8	NA	many	TGTGCCAGCAGCCCACCCCGGCGGGTGTACTACAATGAGCAGTTCTTC	CASSPPRRVYYNEQFF
TRBJ1-1	TRBV19	TRBD1	many	TGTGCCAGGGTAGGACAGGAGATGAACACTGAAGCTTTCTTT	CARVGQEMNTEAFF